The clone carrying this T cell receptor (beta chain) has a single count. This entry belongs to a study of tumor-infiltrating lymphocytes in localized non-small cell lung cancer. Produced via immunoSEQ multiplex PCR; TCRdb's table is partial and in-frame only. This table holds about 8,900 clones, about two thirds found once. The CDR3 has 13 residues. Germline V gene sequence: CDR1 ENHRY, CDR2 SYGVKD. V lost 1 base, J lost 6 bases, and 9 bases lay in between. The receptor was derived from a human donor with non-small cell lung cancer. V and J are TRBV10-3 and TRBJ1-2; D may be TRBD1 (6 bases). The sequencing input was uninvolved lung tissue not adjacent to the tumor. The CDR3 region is CAISEYREDGYTF. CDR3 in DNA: TGTGCCATCAGTGAGTACAGGGAGGATGGCTACACCTTC.